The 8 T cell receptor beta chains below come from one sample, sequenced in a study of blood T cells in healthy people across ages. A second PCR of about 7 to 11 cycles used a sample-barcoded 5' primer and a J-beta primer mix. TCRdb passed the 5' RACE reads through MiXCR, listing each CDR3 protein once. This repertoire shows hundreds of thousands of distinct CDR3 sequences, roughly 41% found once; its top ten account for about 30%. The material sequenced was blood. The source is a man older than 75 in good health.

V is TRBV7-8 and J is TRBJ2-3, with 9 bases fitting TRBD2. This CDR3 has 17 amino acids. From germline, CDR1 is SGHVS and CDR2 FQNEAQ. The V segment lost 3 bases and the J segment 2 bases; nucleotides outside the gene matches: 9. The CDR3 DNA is TGTGCCAGCAGCTTCGTAGTCCGCGGGGGGGCCACAGATACGCAGTATTTT. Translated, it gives CASSFVVRGGATDTQYF. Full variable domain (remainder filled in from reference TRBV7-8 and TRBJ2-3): GAGVSQSPRYKVAKRGQDVALRCDPISGHVSLFWYQQALGQGPEFLTYFQNEAQLDKSGLPSDRFFAERPEGSVSTLKIQRTQQEDSAVYLCASSFVVRGGATDTQYFGPGTRLTVL.

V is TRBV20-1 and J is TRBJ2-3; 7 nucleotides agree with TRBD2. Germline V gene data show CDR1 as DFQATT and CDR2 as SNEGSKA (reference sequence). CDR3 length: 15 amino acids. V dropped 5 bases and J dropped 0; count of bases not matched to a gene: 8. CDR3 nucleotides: TGCAGTGCTGCTAGGAGCGGGGCTAGCACAGATACGCAGTATTTT. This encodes CSAARSGASTDTQYF.

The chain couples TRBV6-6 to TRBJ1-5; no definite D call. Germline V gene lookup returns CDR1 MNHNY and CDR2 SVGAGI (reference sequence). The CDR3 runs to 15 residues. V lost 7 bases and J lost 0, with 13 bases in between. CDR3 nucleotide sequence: TGTGCCAGCACCCAACTCGGTGGTAGCAATCAGCCCCAGCATTTT. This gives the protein CASTQLGGSNQPQHF.

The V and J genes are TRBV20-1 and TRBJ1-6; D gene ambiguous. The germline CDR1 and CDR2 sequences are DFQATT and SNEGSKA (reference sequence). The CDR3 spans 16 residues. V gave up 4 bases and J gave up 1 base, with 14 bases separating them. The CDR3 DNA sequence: TGCAGTGCTACCAGGACTTACGGGTCCTATAATTCACCCCTCCACTTT. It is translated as CSATRTYGSYNSPLHF.

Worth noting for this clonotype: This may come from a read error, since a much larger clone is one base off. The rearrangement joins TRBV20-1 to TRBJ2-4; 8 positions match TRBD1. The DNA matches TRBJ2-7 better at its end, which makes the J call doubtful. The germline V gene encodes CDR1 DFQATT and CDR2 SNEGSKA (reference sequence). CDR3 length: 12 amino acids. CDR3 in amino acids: CSAGSDRGEQYF. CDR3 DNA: TGCAGTGCTGGGTCCGACAGGGGCGAGCAGTACTTC.

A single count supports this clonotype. The CDR3 bases are TGTGCCAGCAGTTACGCCGGGACAGGGGATGAAAAACTGTTTTTT. Its protein is CASSYAGTGDEKLFF. V is TRBV6-6 and J is TRBJ1-4; 10 nucleotides match TRBD1. The germline V gene has CDR1 MNHNY and CDR2 SVGAGI (reference sequence). Trimming removed 2 bases from V and 6 bases from J; junction bases left unmatched: 3. The CDR3 has 15 residues.

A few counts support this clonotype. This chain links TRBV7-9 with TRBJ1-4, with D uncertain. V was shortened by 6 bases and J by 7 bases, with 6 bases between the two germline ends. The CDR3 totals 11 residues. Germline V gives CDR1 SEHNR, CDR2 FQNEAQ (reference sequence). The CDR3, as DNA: TGTGCCAGCAGTAAACGTGAAAAACTGTTTTTT. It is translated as CASSKREKLFF.

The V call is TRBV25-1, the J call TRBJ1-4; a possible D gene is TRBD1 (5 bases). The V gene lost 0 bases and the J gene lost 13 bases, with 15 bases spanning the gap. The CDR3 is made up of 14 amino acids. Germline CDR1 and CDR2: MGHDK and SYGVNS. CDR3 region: CASSEYVQGRRLFF. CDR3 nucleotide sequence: TGTGCCAGCAGTGAATATGTCCAGGGAAGAAGACTGTTTTTT.